The 2 T cell receptor beta chains presented below share a single source sample, sequenced in a study of cytomegalovirus exposure and HLA in healthy donors. The PCR contained 60 Vbeta and 13 Jbeta primers. The repertoire was sequenced with immunoSEQ multiplex PCR; TCRdb's copy has only in-frame clones and lacks some. The top ten clones hold just under 6.5% of a sample with 150,000 to 200,000 clones, over 60% of them seen once. Sequencing input: PBMCs. The receptors derive from a man aged 40-49 years in good health and CMV-seropositive.

This chain links TRBV19 with TRBJ1-2; possible D gene TRBD1, 6 bases. The CDR3 is made up of 16 amino acids. V shed 5 bases and J shed 3 bases, with 19 bases lying between them. Per the germline V gene, CDR1 is LNHDA and CDR2 is SQIVND (reference sequence). CDR3 in DNA: TGTGCCAGTAGTTCGAGCCCACAGGGTTTTCACTATGGCTACACCTTC. Residues: CASSSSPQGFHYGYTF.

V and J are TRBV7-2 and TRBJ2-3; 12 bases line up with TRBD2. CDR1 and CDR2 from the germline V gene are SGHTA and FQGNSA. This CDR3 is built from 17 residues. V gave up 5 bases and J gave up 4 bases; unmatched junction bases: 10. CDR3 amino acids: CASSPTWTSGTSDTQYF. CDR3 nucleotide sequence: TGTGCCAGCAGCCCAACGTGGACTAGCGGGACCTCAGATACGCAGTATTTT.